This T cell receptor beta chain was sequenced for a study of cytomegalovirus exposure and HLA in healthy donors (dated by TCRdb to the late 2010s). Looking at the study overall: In an earlier analysis of under 750 of the donors, about 260 Gb of sequence data and approximately 100 million unique TCR beta sequences from about 179 million T cells were reported. Donor age, sex, ethnicity and CMV serostatus were compiled alongside the repertoire data. To predict cytomegalovirus infection status, the study brought together high-throughput TCR immunosequencing, statistical association of individual TCRs with disease status, and machine learning. The study aimed to test whether cataloging public T cell receptors could reveal signatures of past pathogen exposure. Roughly five DR-DQ haplotypes were handled as single units for association and clustering because linkage in the cohort was strong. Using immunosequencing, the study profiled T cell repertoires from 666 subjects and related those repertoires to cytomegalovirus serostatus. Rather than drawing on any new phenotypic data, the later analysis identified candidate immune exposures from TCR beta sequences and the way those sequences occurred across donors. On average, around 200,000 unique TCR beta nucleotide sequences were sequenced per donor among some 430 genotyped donors of the cohort, with roughly a sixth of those sequences being non-productive. HLA typing included class I and class II loci at four-digit resolution. About 280 gigabases of sequencing data and tens of millions of unique TCR sequences were included in an early release covering about 600 HLA-typed donors. Typing coverage differed by locus: A, B, C, DRB1 and DQB1 were typed in about 629-640 donors, DQA1 in 500 to 550, DPA1 in 600 to 610, and DPB1 in around 440. Genome-wide SNP genotypes for about three fifths of the roughly 670 donors were used in a later genetic analysis, which treated that subset as a discovery cohort. To study patterns of TCR occurrence, a later analysis re-analyzed previously published TCR beta repertoires from several hundred donors and added high-resolution HLA genotyping. An earlier analysis of 587 of the donors applied high-throughput TCR beta sequencing to assess whether each TCR beta V gene segment acted as functional or pseudogenic. All discovery cohort repertoires had been generated using a single sequencing platform. Of the 398 genotyped donors, roughly 80% were placed in the genetic ancestry cluster associated with self-reported Caucasian donors. Along with the roughly 710-subject first cohort, a separate validation cohort of 120 different subjects was used.

The library was produced with the immunoSEQ multiplex PCR assay. The multiplex PCR relied on a mix of 60 forward primers for TCR Vbeta segments and 13 reverse primers for TCR Jbeta segments. A multiplex PCR assay on genomic DNA amplified the CDR3 region of rearranged TCR beta genes. The amplified TCR beta libraries were sequenced on the Illumina HiSeq System as 87-base-pair reads. The study's own analysis went as follows. Across the 666 repertoires, a later analysis counted some 80 million unique TCR beta chains, roughly 11 million of which were shared by at least two donors. Raw reads were error-corrected and collapsed into unique sequences by a nearest-neighbor algorithm in which closely related sequences were merged to remove PCR and sequencing errors. CDR3 sequences were aligned to IMGT reference sequences to assign V, D and J gene segments. For a sequence to be retained, at least a six-nucleotide match to both a V gene segment and a J gene segment was required. Rearrangements were called productive when the CDR3 lacked stop codons and stayed in frame with V and J; all others were non-productive. CDR3 was defined according to IMGT convention as the region running from the second conserved V-encoded cysteine to the conserved J-encoded phenylalanine. In an earlier analysis of 550 to 650 of the donors, sequences lacking an unambiguous match to a single V gene segment were excluded. An earlier analysis of about 600 of the donors called V segments functional above 56.7% productive rearrangements and segregating when the between-donor standard deviation exceeded 5%. A statistical classification framework was developed to diagnose cytomegalovirus status using the catalog of TCR beta chain sequences. In a later analysis, V and J genes were assigned by comparing TCR nucleotide sequences against IMGT/GENE-DB human TR gene sequences. A later analysis assigned CDR3 sequences and most-parsimonious VDJ recombination scenarios with the TCRdist pipeline. A later analysis defined each TCR beta chain by its CDR3 amino acid sequence plus V-gene family, and excluded reads lacking a unique V-gene family. To address suspected cross-contamination and a sequencing artifact, a later analysis removed 592 highly shared, low-generation-probability nucleotide sequences. In a later analysis, a clonal expansion index for each public chain was calculated from normalized within-repertoire ranks of inferred template counts. In a later analysis, generation probabilities were computed with a VDJ recombination model fitted to out-of-frame rearrangements, and the resulting probabilities were checked against IGoR. A later analysis scored TCR-TCR, TCR-HLA and TCR-CMV co-occurrence with hypergeometric tests, applying a repertoire-size bias correction to TCR pairs. A later analysis estimated false discovery rates by permuting HLA or CMV assignments 20 times. In a later analysis, co-occurring TCRs were grouped with DBSCAN, and TCRdist sequence similarity was added when clustering was performed within HLA-allele-positive subsets. For co-occurrence clustering, repertoires with fewer than 30,000 or more than 120,000 public chains were excluded, along with several repertoires with anomalous nucleotide sharing. Held by TCRdb, this immuneACCESS table contains in-frame sequences only and omits some clones. Under half of the omission traces to an unresolved V gene where checked; the cause of the rest is unknown. That table gives V, J and clone size, and the DNA gave D and trimming. This sample is represented by more than 150,000 clones; roughly 77% of them were singletons. The ten largest clones take up around 8% of the sample.

As for this clone: What this receptor recognizes is not known. It has no much larger one-base neighbor in the sample; base qualities were not kept.

Broad study findings and their caveats: Broadly in line with IMGT annotations, most TCR beta V segments showed up in productive rearrangements about 87% or about 30% of the time in an earlier analysis of a few hundred of the donors. Because the 87-base-pair reads could not distinguish some IMGT-functional V segments, including TRBV6-2 and TRBV6-3, those segments were excluded. In the study, about 150 TCR beta chains were listed as associated with cytomegalovirus. The classifier was reported to diagnose cytomegalovirus status with high specificity and sensitivity in both the original cohort and the validation cohort. In a later analysis, HLA-associated TCR beta chains were found to be more clonally expanded and to have lower generation probabilities than equally common non-associated chains. A cluster of highly shared sequence variants was judged likely to represent a technical artifact of the sequencing pipeline. A later analysis reported that several top co-occurrence clusters appeared linked to parvovirus B19, influenza, CMV and Epstein-Barr virus. Roughly uniform sequencing depth across donors was assumed in presence/absence analyses, although this assumption may not hold. In vitro tests confirmed that a few of the cytomegalovirus-associated TCR beta chains recognize cytomegalovirus antigens. When HLA alleles, especially DR and DQ, strongly co-occurred, TCR associations were difficult to assign to individual alleles. Some 15 rarely observed V segments, including chromosome 9 orphons, were excluded from the earlier analysis of several hundred of the donors because counts were too low. An association between a missense DCLRE1C variant and V-gene and J-gene trimming of TCR beta chains was found in a later genetic analysis and replicated in an independent cohort. Because HLA typing was missing for some donors at each locus, association tests included only the typed subset. CMV serostatus was the only immune exposure information available for the cohort. A later genetic analysis reported fewer N-insertions in productive TCRs among donors in an Asian-associated ancestry cluster than the approximately 670-donor mean. Correlated functional status among segregating V segments might be attributable to linkage disequilibrium, but an unknown experimental factor could not be ruled out. While some public TCRs were present in many individuals, most TCR sequences turned up only very rarely across donors. A later analysis associated 16,951 TCR beta sequences with specific HLA alleles at a false discovery rate of 0.05. The authors suggested that the approach could potentially be generalized to other disease states and immunological phenotypes. A later analysis found that TCR association rates varied across HLA loci, with DRB1 alleles showing the most associated TCRs and HLA-C alleles the fewest. A further reported finding was that TCR beta sequences accurately predicted the HLA-A and HLA-B alleles for most subjects in the first cohort. The cohort was sequenced for TCR beta chains only, and without alpha or paired-chain data the features that could be detected were limited. In a later analysis, most CMV-associated TCR beta chains were found to appear HLA-restricted, with HLA associations seemingly driven largely by CMV exposure.

The cohort consisted of fewer than 700 healthy bone marrow donors. At the time of sampling, all cohort members were nominally healthy, though unrecorded immune exposures were likely present. The donor tested CMV seropositive and was one of the 289 seropositive cohort members. A peripheral blood sample was collected from each donor, and TCR beta sequencing was performed on peripheral blood mononuclear cells. Genomic DNA was extracted from the blood cell samples with the Qiagen DNeasy Blood Extraction Kit. V loses 3 bases, J loses 0 bases, and the germline ends lie 13 bases apart. CDR1 and CDR2 (SGDLS, YYNGEE) derive from the germline V gene. The CDR3 numbers 16 residues from cysteine through phenylalanine. The kept DNA is CDR3 alone, 48 bases in frame from the first base.

Specimen: PBMCs. This receptor chain uses TRBV9 and TRBJ1-3; the D gene is possibly TRBD1, with 5 bases matching. This TCR derives from a woman in her 40s in good health and CMV-seropositive. The CDR3 amino acid sequence is: CASSEAGGDSGNTIYF. Here is the DNA: TGTGCCAGCAGCGAGGCGGGGGGGGACTCTGGAAACACCATATATTTT.